Listed below are T cell receptor beta chains from one sample, sequenced in a study of OX40 agonist ivuxolimab in advanced cancers. The protocol was immunoSEQ multiplex PCR, while the TCRdb copy is restricted to in-frame clones and leaves out a portion. The data contain about 73,000 clones, about 91% of them singletons. Specimen: CD4+ or CD8+ T cells sorted from blood, collected in a trial of the OX40 agonist ivuxolimab. The receptors stem from an adult with an advanced solid tumor such as melanoma, head and neck, liver or kidney cancer. Both conserved end residues are part of each CDR3. A D gene is named only where the DNA matches it firmly. Part of the rows lack a size; the others show once, few, many or a class for expanded clones.

-	TRBV6-1	-	TRBJ1-1	TGTGCCGCCAAAGGGGAGGCGAAGAACACTGAAGCTTTCTTT	CAAKGEAKNTEAFF
TRBD1	TRBV27	-	TRBJ2-7	TGTGCCAGCAGTCCCACGGGACAGTTCCCCTACGAGCAGTACTTC	CASSPTGQFPYEQYF
-	TRBV7-9	once	TRBJ2-3	TGTGCCAGCAGCGTGTGGGGCGGGATAGACACAGATACGCAGTATTTT	CASSVWGGIDTDTQYF
-	TRBV19	-	TRBJ1-4	TGTGCCAGTAGCTGGGGGGCTGGGTCTAATGAAAAACTGTTTTTT	CASSWGAGSNEKLFF
-	TRBV4-1	-	TRBJ2-3	TGCGCCAGCGAAGATGGCCTCACAGATACGCAGTATTTT	CASEDGLTDTQYF
-	TRBV29-1	-	TRBJ1-5	TGCAGCGTCGTCCTGGACAGCACCAATCAGCCCCAGCATTTT	CSVVLDSTNQPQHF
TRBD2	TRBV4-1	-	TRBJ2-7	TGCGCCAGCAGCCAAGGCTTAGGACTAGCGGATCCCTACGAGCAGTACTTC	CASSQGLGLADPYEQYF
-	TRBV5-4	few	TRBJ2-2	TGTGCCCAAACCGCCAACACCGGGGAGCTGTTTTTT	CAQTANTGELFF
-	TRBV7-8	-	TRBJ2-5	TGTGCCAGCAGCTTAGTTGCACGGGGGCGGGAGACCCAGTACTTC	CASSLVARGRETQYF
-	TRBV7-6	-	TRBJ1-6	TGTGCCAGCAGCTTAGTTACCGGCAATTCACCCCTCCACTTT	CASSLVTGNSPLHF
-	TRBV10-1	-	TRBJ2-1	TGCGCCAGCAGCTCGGAGTTGGGGCCTAATGAGCAGTTCTTC	CASSSELGPNEQFF
-	TRBV20-1	-	TRBJ2-1	TGCAGTGCTAGTGCCAATGAGCAGTTCTTC	CSASANEQFF
TRBD2	TRBV9	-	TRBJ2-3	TGTGCCAGCAGCGTACCCAGCGGGGGGGCTGCCAATAGCACAGATACGCAGTATTTT	CASSVPSGGAANSTDTQYF
TRBD2	TRBV30	-	TRBJ2-1	TGTGCCTGGAGTGTCGGGGCGGGGGGTTGGAATGAGCAGTTCTTC	CAWSVGAGGWNEQFF
TRBD1	TRBV7-3	-	TRBJ1-1	TGTGCCAGCAGTTCAGGGGGCAACACTGAAGCTTTCTTT	CASSSGGNTEAFF
TRBD1	TRBV11-1	-	TRBJ2-3	TGTGCCAGCAGCTCGGGACAGGGGACAGATACGCAGTATTTT	CASSSGQGTDTQYF
-	TRBV5-4	-	TRBJ2-1	TGTGCCAGCAGCTTGGTACAGGGACAACACTACAATGAGCAGTTCTTC	CASSLVQGQHYNEQFF
-	TRBV19	-	TRBJ2-7	TGTGCCAGTAGTACCCGCCCGACAGTTTCCTACGAGCAGTACTTC	CASSTRPTVSYEQYF
-	TRBV19	-	TRBJ1-4	TGTGCCAGTAGCCCGCTATCAGGGCCTAATGAAAAACTGTTTTTT	CASSPLSGPNEKLFF
-	TRBV4-2	-	TRBJ1-2	TGTGCCAGCAGCCAAGGAGGGAACTACACCTTC	CASSQGGNYTF
-	TRBV6-1	-	TRBJ1-2	TGTGCCAGCAGTGATAACGGACCTTATGGCTACACCTTC	CASSDNGPYGYTF
-	TRBV7-8	-	TRBJ2-7	TGTGCCAGCAGCTTCGGGGCGCTCGGGGAGCAGTACTTC	CASSFGALGEQYF
TRBD1	TRBV10-3	-	TRBJ1-4	TGTGCCATCAGTTTAAGGACAGGAGCGAATGAAAAACTGTTTTTT	CAISLRTGANEKLFF
-	TRBV9	-	TRBJ2-7	TGTGCCAGCAGCGCAACAGGGTTTAGCTCCTACGAGCAGTACTTC	CASSATGFSSYEQYF
-	TRBV6-5	few	TRBJ1-1	TGTGCCAGCAGTTACGGCTTTGGCACTGAAGCTTTCTTT	CASSYGFGTEAFF
-	TRBV18	-	TRBJ2-5	TGTGCCAGCTCCAGCGGAGGGGGGGAGACCCAGTACTTC	CASSSGGGETQYF
-	TRBV28	-	TRBJ1-1	TGTGCCAGCAGTTTAGTGCGTAGGCGAACTGAAGCTTTCTTT	CASSLVRRRTEAFF
-	TRBV11-3	-	TRBJ2-1	TGTGCCAGCAGCTTAGTGGGGACGAGCCCGTCCAATGAGCAGTTCTTC	CASSLVGTSPSNEQFF
TRBD2	TRBV19	-	TRBJ2-1	TGTGCCAGTAGTATAGAGGCTAGCGGGGGGATCAATGAGCAGTTCTTC	CASSIEASGGINEQFF
TRBD1	TRBV28	-	TRBJ2-7	TGTGCCAGCACCGGATCCAGGGGGCCCGGCGAGCAGTACTTC	CASTGSRGPGEQYF
TRBD1	TRBV6-6	-	TRBJ1-1	TGTGCCAGCAGACTCCGACAGGGGCGGGCGACTGAAGCTTTCTTT	CASRLRQGRATEAFF
TRBD1	TRBV18	-	TRBJ1-6	TGTGCCAGCTCACAAACGACAGGGGCAAACTCACCCCTCCACTTT	CASSQTTGANSPLHF
-	TRBV6-6	-	TRBJ2-3	TGTGCCAGCGGGCCAGATACGCAGTATTTT	CASGPDTQYF
-	TRBV30	-	TRBJ2-7	TGTGCCTGGGAAGGACCTAAACCCGGCGAGCAGTACTTC	CAWEGPKPGEQYF
-	TRBV28	-	TRBJ1-2	TGTGCCAGCAGTTTCAGGGTTGGCTACACCTTC	CASSFRVGYTF
-	TRBV5-1	-	TRBJ2-3	TGCGCCAGCAGCTTGGACAAGGGGGGGAGATCAGATACGCAGTATTTT	CASSLDKGGRSDTQYF
-	TRBV15	-	TRBJ2-5	TGTGCCACCAGCAGAGGAGGCAGCCAAGAGACCCAGTACTTC	CATSRGGSQETQYF
-	TRBV9	-	TRBJ2-6	TGTGCCAGCAGCCCCCGCAGGGCTGGGGCCAACGTCCTGACTTTC	CASSPRRAGANVLTF
-	TRBV11-2	-	TRBJ2-4	TGTGCCAGCAGCTCCCTCACCGGGCCCAAGGAGGGAAACATTCAGTACTTC	CASSSLTGPKEGNIQYF
-	TRBV21-1	-	TRBJ2-7	TGTGCCAGCAGCCCCCGCTTGGGACAGACCTACGAGCAGTACTTC	CASSPRLGQTYEQYF
-	TRBV11-2	-	TRBJ2-5	TGTGCCAGCAGCCCCCACCGGGACACCCGTGGAGGAGAGACCCAGTACTTC	CASSPHRDTRGGETQYF
-	TRBV7-9	-	TRBJ2-1	TGTGCCAGCAGCTTCGACAGCCGAAGCTCCTACAATGAGCAGTTCTTC	CASSFDSRSSYNEQFF
-	TRBV2	once	TRBJ2-5	TGTGCCAGCAGTCAACGGCCTGAAGAGACCCAGTACTTC	CASSQRPEETQYF
TRBD1	TRBV18	-	TRBJ1-6	TGTGCCAGCTCACCTACCGGACAGGGAGGGGTTAATTCACCCCTCCACTTT	CASSPTGQGGVNSPLHF
TRBD2	TRBV18	-	TRBJ2-1	TGTGCCAGCTCACCGGGACTAGCGGGGGGTAATGAGCAGTTCTTC	CASSPGLAGGNEQFF
-	TRBV9	-	TRBJ1-1	TGTGCCAGCAGCGTAGTGGACACTGAAGCTTTCTTT	CASSVVDTEAFF
-	TRBV6-1	once	TRBJ1-2	TGTGCCAGCAGTGACGGGGGTGGGCTGGGCTTCGCTGGCTACACCTTC	CASSDGGGLGFAGYTF
-	TRBV11-2	once	TRBJ2-1	TGTGCCAGCAGCCTCCGCCAGGGAAGCAATGAGCAGTTCTTC	CASSLRQGSNEQFF
-	TRBV7-9	-	TRBJ1-5	TGTGCCAGCAGTCCCCCGGGACCCCTTAATCAGCCCCAGCATTTT	CASSPPGPLNQPQHF
TRBD2	TRBV30	-	TRBJ2-5	TGTGCCTGGAGTGTTCTGCGGGGGGGCCGGGAGACCCAGTACTTC	CAWSVLRGGRETQYF
-	TRBV29-1	-	TRBJ2-3	TGCAGCGTTGTAGTCCAGCAGAGCACAGATACGCAGTATTTT	CSVVVQQSTDTQYF